The source of this T cell receptor (beta chain) is a study of T cells in Graves' hyperthyroidism and ophthalmopathy. RNA transcripts were the template for amplifying TCR beta CDR3 regions. During a first-round RT-PCR of the TCR CDR3, the HTBI primer set was used. TCRdb used MiXCR to reprocess the multiplex PCR reads, holding one entry per CDR3 protein. The sample lists hundreds of thousands of distinct CDR3 sequences, under 45% occurring once. Germline V gene sequence: CDR1 DFQATT, CDR2 SNEGSKA (reference sequence). The V gene end was trimmed by 0 bases and the J gene end by 2 bases; junction bases not matched to a gene: 7. This CDR3 comprises 16 residues. Graves' hyperthyroidism showing no ophthalmopathy progression within 18 months was considered stable.

This sequence originates from a woman aged 40 to 50 with Graves' hyperthyroidism. V and J are TRBV20-1 and TRBJ2-7; 10 nucleotides agree with TRBD2. The sequenced sample consisted of blood. The CDR3 bases are TGCAGTGCTAGAGATCTCACTAGCGGGATAGCCTACGAGCAGTACTTC. This gives the protein CSARDLTSGIAYEQYF.